This T cell receptor beta chain was retrieved from a study (dated by TCRdb to about 2017). About the full investigation: The study used sequence and structural analyses to characterize human CD8+ TCR repertoires recognizing immunodominant viral antigens. The full study reports these points: Reports indicated that CD8+ TCR repertoires specific to different immunodominant viral antigens were highly diverse and distinct from one another.

This clonotype has just a few counts. Its binding antigen is unknown. Base qualities are not at hand, and no much larger clone is one base apart. Instrument used: Illumina HiSeq 2500. Starting from the raw public reads, TCRdb applied fastp trimming at Q25, assembled clones with MiXCR and retained in-frame beta chains. Every entry covers one CDR3 protein and lists the most common genes and DNA from its rows. This sample gives hundreds of distinct CDR3 sequences in total; 25% to 40% of them show up just once. Together, the top ten hold approximately 95% of the sample. Trimming at the junction amounts to 0 bases on V and 1 base on J, and the germline ends lie 12 bases apart. Reading the germline V gene gives CDR1 MNHEY and CDR2 SVGAGI. The CDR3 numbers 16 residues from cysteine through phenylalanine. Only the CDR3 region is kept as DNA, spanning 48 bases read in frame from base 1.

Sequencing was done on a sample of CD8+ T cells (not recorded whether cultured). This clonotype was sampled from a male donor. The chain uses TRBV6-5 and TRBJ1-2; TRBD1 might be the D gene, on 5 matching bases. This receptor carries the CDR3 CASSYSWDVVNYGYTF. In nucleotides, the sequence is TGTGCCAGCAGTTACTCGTGGGACGTAGTTAACTATGGCTACACCTTC.